Detailed here is one T cell receptor beta chain. The CDR3 runs to 11 residues. The V end was cut by 6 bases, the J end by 5 bases, with 7 bases between. The data were taken from a study of T cell responses to AZD1222 COVID-19 vaccine. Using immunoSEQ multiplex PCR, the repertoire was profiled, and TCRdb retains in-frame clones only, with some absent. The sample contains about 140,000 clones, about 93% of which appear only once. V is TRBV12-3 or TRBV12-4 and J is TRBJ1-2; D uncertain. The source is an adult in good health. Sequencing used peripheral blood, obtained on day 0 of AZD1222 vaccination. CDR3 nucleotides: TGTGCCAGCAGGACCGCTTATGGCTACACCTTC. It translates to CASRTAYGYTF.